The 27 T cell receptor beta chains below were found in one sample sequenced in a study of shared clonotypes between healthy human individuals. The table came from immunoSEQ multiplex PCR; TCRdb's copy has only in-frame clones and leaves some out. The sample comprises about half a million clones, 70% to 85% of which are singletons, and 12% rests with the top ten. The sequencing input was PBMCs. The receptors were sampled from a woman in her 40s in good health. Some clones in this sample may be carry-over from other donors' samples.

This clone has a single count. The same CDR3 can be traced to other DNA sequences in this sample. The rearrangement uses TRBV7-2 and TRBJ2-7, with D perhaps TRBD2 (5 bases). Germline V lookup: CDR1 SGHTA, CDR2 FQGNSA. This CDR3 comprises 13 residues. Trimming removed 5 bases at V and 6 bases at J, with 14 bases between. In nucleotides, the CDR3 is TGTGCCAGCAGCCTAGGACTGGTGGGCGAGCAGTACTTC. Encoded protein: CASSLGLVGEQYF.

The genes are TRBV28 and TRBJ1-4, with D tentatively TRBD1 (5 bases). Germline CDR1 MDHEN, CDR2 SYDVKM. The V gene lost 2 bases and the J gene lost 8 bases, with 12 bases spanning the gap. The CDR3 extends over 14 amino acids. In DNA, the CDR3 is TGTGCCAGCAGTTTAGAGTCCGGGGGGGAAAAACTGTTTTTT. Encoded protein: CASSLESGGEKLFF.

Worth noting for this clone: With only one base between it and a far larger clone, this is likely a read error. The conserved final phenylalanine or tryptophan is absent from the CDR3, which likely points to a read error. This sequence joins TRBV30 and TRBJ2-3; no firm D call. Germline loops: CDR1 GTSNPN, CDR2 SVGIG (reference sequence). V dropped 1 base and J dropped 4 bases, with 9 bases sitting between them. The CDR3 extends over 13 amino acids. CDR3 DNA sequence: TGTGCCTGGAGTGGGCCCCGGGCAGATACGCAGTATCTT. It specifies CAWSGPRADTQYL.

In this sample, this clone turned up a few times. The chain employs TRBV5-1 and TRBJ2-1; a possible D gene is TRBD2 (6 bases). The V gene's germline CDR1 is SGHRS and CDR2 YFSETQ. The CDR3 runs 15 residues. Trimming pared 8 bases from V and 4 bases from J, leaving 19 bases between. The CDR3 nucleotides read TGCGCCAGTACCGCCCTAGGCGGGACGTACAATGAGCAGTTCTTC. This codes for CASTALGGTYNEQFF. The full variable domain, completed using reference TRBV5-1 and TRBJ2-1, is KAGVTQTPRYLIKTRGQQVTLSCSPISGHRSVSWYQQTPGQGLQFLFEYFSETQRNKGNFPGRFSGRQFSNSRSEMNVSTLELGDSALYLCASTALGGTYNEQFFGPGTRLTVL.

The chain uses TRBV11-3 and TRBJ2-2; D remains ambiguous. This CDR3 is 14 amino acids long. Trimming removed 1 base from V and 5 bases from J, with 8 bases in between. Looked up from germline, CDR1 is SGHNT and CDR2 is YENEEA. The CDR3 reads CASSLGPGTGELFF. CDR3 nucleotide sequence: TGTGCCAGCAGCTTAGGGCCTGGGACCGGGGAGCTGTTTTTT. Together with reference TRBV11-3 and TRBJ2-2, the CDR3 gives the full variable domain: EAGVVQSPRYKIIEKKQPVAFWCNPISGHNTLYWYLQNLGQGPELLIRYENEEAVDDSQLPKDRFSAERLKGVDSTLKIQPAELGDSAVYLCASSLGPGTGELFFGEGSRLTVL.

V gene TRBV28 combines with J gene TRBJ2-1; TRBD2 might be the D (6 bases). Germline assignment: CDR1 MDHEN and CDR2 SYDVKM. Trimming cost V 6 bases and J 0 bases, with 9 bases left between them. The CDR3 totals 14 residues. The CDR3 nucleotides are TGTGCCAGCAGGGGGGGTGGCTCCTACAATGAGCAGTTCTTC. Translated, it gives CASRGGGSYNEQFF. Supplemented by reference TRBV28 and TRBJ2-1, the full variable domain reads DVKVTQSSRYLVKRTGEKVFLECVQDMDHENMFWYRQDPGLGLRLIYFSYDVKMKEKGDIPEGYSVSREKKERFSLILESASTNQTSMYLCASRGGGSYNEQFFGPGTRLTVL.

The rearrangement links TRBV30 to TRBJ1-5; TRBD1 is a possible D gene (5 bases). The CDR3 loop spans 15 amino acids. CDR1 is GTSNPN and CDR2 is SVGIG in the germline V gene (reference sequence). The V and J ends lost 3 bases and 6 bases respectively, with 18 bases between them. In nucleotides, the CDR3 is TGTGCCTGGAGCGCGGGACGGCGGCCTTTTCAGCCCCAGCATTTT. Amino acid sequence: CAWSAGRRPFQPQHF.

This chain uses TRBV18 with TRBJ1-2; D remains ambiguous. Germline CDR1 reads KGHSH; CDR2 reads LQKENI. V lost 3 bases and J 0 bases, leaving 14 bases between the germline ends. The CDR3 length is 16 residues. The DNA of the CDR3 is TGTGCCAGCTCACCTGCGGAGGACCTTCCTAACTATGGCTACACCTTC. It translates to CASSPAEDLPNYGYTF.

This clone occurred a few times. This chain joins TRBV30 and TRBJ1-5; D is undetermined. Germline V gives CDR1 GTSNPN, CDR2 SVGIG (reference sequence). This CDR3 has 12 residues. V shed 0 bases and J shed 6 bases, with 6 bases lying between them. In DNA form, the CDR3 reads TGTGCCTGGAGTGTACCTTTTCAGCCCCAGCATTTT. Protein sequence: CAWSVPFQPQHF.

J is TRBJ1-1 and V is TRBV2; TRBD1 might be the D (5 bases). This CDR3 contains 13 residues. The ends were cut back, 0 bases at V and 9 bases at J, with 11 bases in the middle. Germline CDR1 SNHLY, CDR2 FYNNEI. CDR3 protein: CASSEALGGKAFF. The CDR3 DNA reads TGTGCCAGCAGTGAAGCGCTCGGGGGTAAAGCTTTCTTT. Full variable domain (missing parts from reference TRBV2 and TRBJ1-1): EPEVTQTPSHQVTQMGQEVILRCVPISNHLYFYWYRQILGQKVEFLVSFYNNEISEKSEIFDDQFSVERPDGSNFTLKIRSTKLEDSAMYFCASSEALGGKAFFGQGTRLTVV.

This chain links TRBV29-1 with TRBJ2-5; possible D gene TRBD2, 5 bases. The V and J ends lost 2 bases and 11 bases respectively, with 12 bases between them. The CDR3 has 11 residues. The germline V gene has CDR1 SQVTM and CDR2 ANQGSEA. The CDR3 loop is CSVERGAEQYF. The DNA for the CDR3 is TGCAGCGTTGAACGAGGAGCGGAGCAGTACTTC.

This clone was seen just once. The rearrangement uses TRBV28 and TRBJ1-4; 8 bases are shared with TRBD1. V shed 6 bases, J shed 8 bases, and the junction held 11 bases outside the gene matches. Germline V lookup: CDR1 MDHEN, CDR2 SYDVKM. This CDR3 has 15 amino acids. Written as DNA, the CDR3 is TGTGCCAGCAGCGGGGGACAGGTCTGGGCCGAAAAACTGTTTTTT. This codes for CASSGGQVWAEKLFF.

This clone has only one observation. The J gene is TRBJ2-5, the V gene TRBV11-2, with 9 bases that match TRBD2. V was clipped by 5 bases and J by 4 bases; unmatched bases: 8. Germline CDR1 is SGHAT and CDR2 is FQNNGV. This CDR3 has 15 residues. In DNA form, the CDR3 reads TGTGCCAGCAGCCAGGTAGCGGGAGAGGGAGAGACCCAGTACTTC. This sequence encodes CASSQVAGEGETQYF.

This sequence joins TRBV7-6 and TRBJ1-1, with no clear D. There are 15 residues in the CDR3. Germline V gene sequence: CDR1 SGHVS, CDR2 FNYEAQ. The V end lost 5 bases, the J end lost 4 bases, and 17 bases lay between the germline ends. CDR3 nucleotide sequence: TGTGCCAGCAGCGAAGATCAGGTGCTGCGCACTGAAGCTTTCTTT. It yields the protein CASSEDQVLRTEAFF.

This rearrangement joins TRBV30 to TRBJ1-6; TRBD1 might be the D (6 bases). CDR3 length: 14 residues. Germline CDR1 GTSNPN, CDR2 SVGIG (reference sequence). V was clipped by 0 bases and J by 7 bases, with 10 bases between them. This chain's CDR3 is CAWSVQGQNSPLHF. CDR3 DNA: TGTGCCTGGAGTGTGCAGGGGCAAAATTCACCCCTCCACTTT.

This sequence joins TRBV28 and TRBJ1-3, with 9 nucleotides matching TRBD1. Germline CDR1 reads MDHEN; CDR2 reads SYDVKM. J was trimmed by 7 bases and V by 5 bases; bases with no gene match: 12. CDR3 size: 16 residues. For the CDR3, the DNA is TGTGCCAGCAGTACCCCCCGGGACAGGGCTCGTAACACCATATATTTT. This codes for CASSTPRDRARNTIYF.

The chain recombines TRBV9 with TRBJ2-1, with 7 bases matching TRBD2. With V trimmed by 5 bases and J by 2 bases, 10 bases remained unmatched. This CDR3 spans 16 amino acids. Germline V lookup: CDR1 SGDLS, CDR2 YYNGEE. CDR3 residues: CASSGPREVTYNEQFF. CDR3 coding DNA: TGTGCCAGCAGTGGGCCTCGGGAGGTGACCTACAATGAGCAGTTCTTC.

V gene TRBV9 combines with J gene TRBJ1-3; D is unclear. The CDR3 covers 15 residues. V lost 0 bases to trimming and J lost 1 base, with 8 bases between them. Germline lookup yields CDR1 SGDLS and CDR2 YYNGEE. In DNA form, the CDR3 reads TGTGCCAGCAGCGTAGCTATCGCTTCTGGAAACACCATATATTTT. Translating gives CASSVAIASGNTIYF.

This chain uses TRBV7-9 with TRBJ2-5, with D perhaps TRBD1 (5 bases). V was trimmed by 4 bases and J by 2 bases, leaving 8 bases between them. Looked up from germline, CDR1 is SEHNR and CDR2 is FQNEAQ (reference sequence). The CDR3 is 13 amino acids. The CDR3 is CASSYRQQETQYF. The CDR3 nucleotides read TGTGCCAGCAGCTACCGACAGCAAGAGACCCAGTACTTC.

V is TRBV10-3 and J is TRBJ2-1; D is unresolved. The CDR3 consists of 15 residues. V shed 9 bases and J shed 5 bases, with 20 bases lying between them. Germline V gives CDR1 ENHRY, CDR2 SYGVKD. The CDR3 DNA follows: TGTGCCATTACCGCCCGGGCAGGCTCGGACAATGAGCAGTTCTTC. The encoded protein is CAITARAGSDNEQFF.

A remark on this clone: The same CDR3 is also encoded by other DNA sequences in this sample. V gene TRBV29-1 combines with J gene TRBJ2-1; TRBD1 is a possible D gene (5 bases). V lost 5 bases and J lost 9, with 11 bases in between. This CDR3 region has 11 residues. Germline values: CDR1 SQVTM, CDR2 ANQGSEA. The CDR3 coding sequence is TGCAGCGTTTCACAGGCGAGTGAGCAGTTCTTC. This codes for CSVSQASEQFF.

As concerns this clone: Other nucleotide sequences from this sample produce the same CDR3. V gene TRBV14 combines with J gene TRBJ1-2; 8 bases line up with TRBD1. Looked up from germline, CDR1 is SGHDN and CDR2 is FVKESK. CDR3 length: 13 residues. V lost 1 base, J lost 5 bases, and 0 bases stayed unmatched. In DNA, the CDR3 is TGTGCCAGCAGCCAAGGGACAGGGTATGGCTACACCTTC. It specifies CASSQGTGYGYTF.

V and J are TRBV5-4 and TRBJ2-7, with TRBD1 matching over 8 bases. V shed 4 bases, J shed 2 bases, and the junction held 8 bases outside the gene matches. Per germline, CDR1 SGHNT and CDR2 YYREEE (reference sequence). This CDR3 region has 15 residues. In DNA form, the CDR3 reads TGTGCCAGCAGCCAGGGGGCGCTTGTCACCTACGAGCAGTACTTC. It translates to CASSQGALVTYEQYF.

The chain employs TRBV6-1 and TRBJ2-7; 9 bases are shared with TRBD2. The V segment lost 5 bases and the J segment 1 base; nucleotides outside the gene matches: 3. The CDR3 is 14 amino acids. CDR1 is MNHNS, CDR2 SASEGT, per germline. The chain's CDR3 is CASSPSGKSYEQYF. DNA of the CDR3: TGTGCCAGCAGTCCTAGCGGGAAATCCTACGAGCAGTACTTC.

The CDR3 coding sequence is TGTGCCAGCAGCTTATTGGGGACAGGGAACACTGAAGCTTTCTTT. Translation: CASSLLGTGNTEAFF. The V gene is TRBV7-8, the J gene TRBJ1-1, with TRBD1 identical over 8 bases. The ends lost 2 bases at V and 1 base at J; junction bases unmatched: 3. CDR3 size: 15 residues. Germline assignment: CDR1 SGHVS and CDR2 FQNEAQ. Variable domain in full (rest from reference TRBV7-8 and TRBJ1-1): GAGVSQSPRYKVAKRGQDVALRCDPISGHVSLFWYQQALGQGPEFLTYFQNEAQLDKSGLPSDRFFAERPEGSVSTLKIQRTQQEDSAVYLCASSLLGTGNTEAFFGQGTRLTVV.

V usage is TRBV28 and J usage is TRBJ2-2; tentatively, D is TRBD2 (6 bases). Trimming pared 6 bases from V and 0 bases from J, leaving 11 bases between. Germline CDR1 is MDHEN and CDR2 is SYDVKM. The CDR3 sequence is 15 residues long. CDR3 DNA sequence: TGTGCCAGCAGGCGGACTAAACCGAACACCGGGGAGCTGTTTTTT. Its protein product is CASRRTKPNTGELFF. The variable domain in full, with the rest retrieved from reference TRBV28 and TRBJ2-2, is DVKVTQSSRYLVKRTGEKVFLECVQDMDHENMFWYRQDPGLGLRLIYFSYDVKMKEKGDIPEGYSVSREKKERFSLILESASTNQTSMYLCASRRTKPNTGELFFGEGSRLTVL.

J is TRBJ2-2 and V is TRBV7-6; no definite D call. With 11 bases removed from V and 5 bases from J, the gap between germline ends came to 15 bases. The germline V gene encodes CDR1 SGHVS and CDR2 FNYEAQ. This CDR3 is 13 amino acids long. CDR3 amino acids: CAHPVPGTGELFF. Here the CDR3 DNA reads TGTGCCCATCCAGTCCCCGGAACCGGGGAGCTGTTTTTT.